The 28 T cell receptor beta chains presented below share a single source sample, sequenced in a study of identical twins. TCRdb fed the 5' RACE reads into MiXCR, producing one record per CDR3 protein. The sample comprises about 730,000 distinct CDR3 sequences, about 20% of which are singletons, and around 4.4% rests with the top ten. This same sample was also part of a study on T cells expressing NK-cell markers.

The sequenced sample consisted of PBMCs. All receptors come from a woman younger than 30 in good health.

This clonotype was seen more than once but under ten times. This chain connects TRBV4-3 to TRBJ2-1; 7 bases agree with TRBD2. V lost 0 bases and J lost 14; bases outside the gene matches: 13. The germline gives CDR1 LGHNA, CDR2 YSLEER. The CDR3 contains 15 residues. CDR3 DNA sequence: TGCGCCAGCAGCCAAGAGTACCTGGGAGGGATACGCGAGTTCTTC. This translates into CASSQEYLGGIREFF.

The V gene is TRBV5-1, the J gene TRBJ2-1; D not resolved. In germline, CDR1 is SGHRS, CDR2 YFSETQ. V dropped 0 bases and J dropped 8 bases, with 9 bases sitting between them. The CDR3 is 13 residues long. The CDR3 nucleotides are TGCGCCAGCAGCTTGGACGGGCGAGATGAGCAGTTCTTC. Protein: CASSLDGRDEQFF.

This clonotype was found many times. The rearrangement uses TRBV29-1 and TRBJ2-3, with D unresolved. CDR3 length: 14 amino acids. The V end was cut by 3 bases, the J end by 0 bases, with 10 bases between. Per germline, CDR1 SQVTM and CDR2 ANQGSEA. CDR3: CSVEGGISTDTQYF. DNA for the CDR3: TGCAGCGTTGAGGGCGGAATCAGCACAGATACGCAGTATTTT.

CDR3: CSAWGLDTQYF. The CDR3 DNA is TGCAGCGCTTGGGGATTAGATACGCAGTATTTT. The chain combines TRBV29-1 with TRBJ2-3, with D uncertain. The CDR3 is 11 residues long. The V gene's germline CDR1 is SQVTM and CDR2 ANQGSEA. V gave up 7 bases and J gave up 5 bases, with 10 bases separating them.

This chain links TRBV5-1 with TRBJ2-1; D may be TRBD1 (5 bases). The germline V gene encodes CDR1 SGHRS and CDR2 YFSETQ. Trimming removed 0 bases from V and 4 bases from J, with 20 bases in between. This CDR3 is built from 18 residues. As DNA, the CDR3 is TGCGCCAGCAGCTTGGGTACAGGTTCCCATCAGAGTTACAATGAGCAGTTCTTC. Translation gives CASSLGTGSHQSYNEQFF.

The V gene is TRBV20-1, the J gene TRBJ2-1; 7 bases fit TRBD1. The CDR3 is 14 residues long. Germline V lookup: CDR1 DFQATT, CDR2 SNEGSKA (reference sequence). Trimming took 3 bases from V and 9 from J; bases not matched to a gene: 11. The CDR3 reads CSASIVDRDPEQFF. In DNA form, the CDR3 reads TGCAGTGCTAGCATCGTCGACAGGGATCCTGAGCAGTTCTTC.

There are many counts of this clonotype. CDR3 residues: CAIRLAGATDTQYF. The CDR3 DNA reads TGTGCCATCAGACTAGCGGGGGCCACAGATACGCAGTATTTT. The chain carries TRBV10-3 and TRBJ2-3, with 11 bases that match TRBD2. Losses at the gene ends were 6 bases for V and 2 bases for J; bases not matched to a gene: 1. CDR3 length: 14 residues. From germline, CDR1 is ENHRY and CDR2 SYGVKD.

The chain joins TRBV9 to TRBJ1-1; D gene unclear. V shed 4 bases and J shed 0 bases, with 10 bases lying between them. This CDR3 comprises 14 residues. The germline V gene has CDR1 SGDLS and CDR2 YYNGEE. The chain's CDR3 is CASSPRSLNTEAFF. CDR3 nucleotide sequence: TGTGCCAGCAGCCCCCGGTCTCTGAACACTGAAGCTTTCTTT.

The V gene is TRBV6-1, the J gene TRBJ1-2; 9 bases map to TRBD1. The junction had 6 bases not matched to a gene; V was cut back by 7 bases and J by 6 bases. The CDR3 is 13 amino acids. CDR1 and CDR2 (germline): MNHNS, SASEGT. The CDR3 DNA reads as TGTGCCAGCACCGGGACAGGGTGGAATGGCTACACCTTC. It is translated as CASTGTGWNGYTF.

This clonotype turned up a few times. The chain uses TRBV12-3 or TRBV12-4 and TRBJ1-4, with 7 bases fitting TRBD1. The ends lost 5 bases at V and 11 bases at J; junction bases unmatched: 5. This CDR3 has 12 amino acids. The CDR3, as DNA: TGTGCCAGCAGTCAGGGGGTTGAGAAACTGTTTTTT. This encodes CASSQGVEKLFF.

This rearrangement joins TRBV2 to TRBJ2-7; no reliable D call. There are 15 residues in the CDR3. The germline V gene has CDR1 SNHLY and CDR2 FYNNEI. Trimming took off 0 bases at V and 0 bases at J, with 9 bases between the two ends. The DNA for the CDR3 is TGTGCCAGCAGTGAAGCGTGGCGGAGCTCCTACGAGCAGTACTTC. This gives the protein CASSEAWRSSYEQYF.

The gene calls are TRBV15 and TRBJ2-1, with D possibly matching TRBD2 (5 bases). The CDR3 sequence is 16 residues long. Trimming took off 1 base at V and 4 bases at J, with 14 bases between the two ends. From germline, CDR1 is LNHNV and CDR2 YYDKDF (reference sequence). The CDR3, as DNA: TGTGCCACCAGCAGAGTCGGCGAGCGGAATTACAATGAGCAGTTCTTC. Residues: CATSRVGERNYNEQFF.

The table lists this clonotype with a few counts. CDR3: CASRRQGSSYEQYF. CDR3 nucleotide sequence: TGTGCCAGCAGGCGACAGGGAAGCTCCTACGAGCAGTACTTC. The rearrangement uses TRBV3-1 and TRBJ2-7; 7 bases agree with TRBD1. The CDR3 totals 14 residues. Germline V gene data show CDR1 as LGHDT and CDR2 as YNNKEL (reference sequence). V dropped 6 bases and J dropped 0; count of bases not matched to a gene: 5.

The chain joins TRBV3-1 to TRBJ2-3, with 14 nucleotides matching TRBD2. J gave up 9 bases and V 4 bases, and 6 bases lay outside the gene matches. CDR1 and CDR2 (germline): LGHDT, YNNKEL (reference sequence). The CDR3 totals 15 residues. Here the CDR3 reads CASSLEGLAGATQYF. Here the CDR3 DNA reads TGTGCCAGCAGCCTTGAGGGACTAGCGGGAGCCACGCAGTATTTT.

V and J are TRBV29-1 and TRBJ1-2; D is perhaps TRBD1 (5 bases). Germline-derived CDR1 and CDR2 are SQVTM and ANQGSEA. The CDR3 length is 14 residues. The V end was cut by 6 bases, the J end by 8 bases, with 22 bases between. CDR3 in DNA: TGCAGCGTCCCCGGTCAGGGTGCCGGGGGGGGCTACACCTTC. Translated: CSVPGQGAGGGYTF.

V usage is TRBV7-2 and J usage is TRBJ2-7; 10 nucleotides line up with TRBD2. Germline assignment: CDR1 SGHTA and CDR2 FQGNSA. This CDR3 spans 14 amino acids. Losses at the gene ends were 4 bases for V and 6 bases for J; bases not matched to a gene: 6. The CDR3 is CASSSAGGPREQYF. CDR3 coding DNA: TGTGCCAGCAGCTCAGCGGGAGGGCCTCGCGAGCAGTACTTC.

This sequence joins TRBV14 and TRBJ2-7; 8 positions match TRBD2. Germline trimming cut 1 base from V and 7 bases from J; bases unmatched to any gene: 15. This CDR3 comprises 17 residues. Germline V gene lookup returns CDR1 SGHDN and CDR2 FVKESK. CDR3 in amino acids: CASSQARGSGNYEEQYF. In DNA form, the CDR3 reads TGTGCCAGCAGCCAAGCCAGGGGTAGCGGGAACTACGAGGAGCAGTACTTC. The whole variable domain, filled in from reference TRBV14 and TRBJ2-7, reads EAGVTQFPSHSVIEKGQTVTLRCDPISGHDNLYWYRRVMGKEIKFLLHFVKESKQDESGMPNNRFLAERTGGTYSTLKVQPAELEDSGVYFCASSQARGSGNYEEQYFGPGTRLTVT.

This clonotype was counted many times. The chain carries TRBV10-3 and TRBJ1-1; TRBD1 aligns across 8 bases. Germline loops: CDR1 ENHRY, CDR2 SYGVKD. The CDR3 has 15 residues. J lost 2 bases, V lost 6 bases, and 8 bases had no gene match. The CDR3 nucleotides read TGTGCCATCAGAGACGGACAGGGTTTAAACACTGAAGCTTTCTTT. The encoded protein is CAIRDGQGLNTEAFF.

This clonotype has at least ten counts. The gene calls are TRBV5-6 and TRBJ1-1, with TRBD1 matching 8 bases. This CDR3 has 14 residues. Germline values: CDR1 SGHDT, CDR2 YYEEEE. V gave up 2 bases and J gave up 6 bases; unmatched junction bases: 6. For the CDR3, the DNA is TGTGCCAGCAGCTTCAGGGGGCTAGCCCCTGAAGCTTTCTTT. It translates to CASSFRGLAPEAFF.

This clonotype was observed at least ten times. The CDR3 region has the DNA TGTGCCAGCACACGTATAGACAGGTCAACCTACGAGCAGTACTTC. This codes for CASTRIDRSTYEQYF. The rearrangement joins TRBV5-6 to TRBJ2-7; perhaps TRBD1 as D (6 bases). Looked up from germline, CDR1 is SGHDT and CDR2 is YYEEEE. The CDR3 loop spans 15 amino acids. V dropped 6 bases and J dropped 2 bases, with 18 bases sitting between them.

This clonotype was recorded a few times. The J gene is TRBJ2-5, the V gene TRBV10-3; TRBD2 aligns across 11 bases. The V gene end was trimmed by 2 bases and the J gene end by 5 bases; junction bases not matched to a gene: 13. Germline assignment: CDR1 ENHRY and CDR2 SYGVKD. The CDR3 totals 18 residues. DNA of the CDR3: TGTGCCATCAGTGAGAAGGCCACTAGCGGGGGCAAGGGGGAGACCCAGTACTTC. Translating gives CAISEKATSGGKGETQYF.

This clonotype was detected ten times or more. The gene calls are TRBV11-2 and TRBJ1-2; D is uncertain. Germline V lookup: CDR1 SGHAT, CDR2 FQNNGV. The CDR3 loop spans 13 amino acids. Trimming stripped 0 bases from V and 5 bases from J, with 7 bases between. CDR3 sequence reads: CASSLDTGYGYTF. The CDR3 region has the DNA TGTGCCAGCAGCTTAGATACTGGGTATGGCTACACCTTC.

The chain links TRBV9 to TRBJ1-6; 7 bases align to TRBD1. J was trimmed by 6 bases and V by 4 bases; bases with no gene match: 4. CDR1 SGDLS and CDR2 YYNGEE come from the germline V gene. The CDR3 has 14 amino acids. The CDR3 region is CASSKTGLNSPLHF. In DNA form, the CDR3 reads TGTGCCAGCAGCAAGACAGGGCTTAATTCACCCCTCCACTTT. Looking up the rest from reference TRBV9 and TRBJ1-6 gives the full variable domain: DSGVTQTPKHLITATGQRVTLRCSPRSGDLSVYWYQQSLDQGLQFLIQYYNGEERAKGNILERFSAQQFPDLHSELNLSSLELGDSALYFCASSKTGLNSPLHFGNGTRLTVT.

This clonotype was counted only a few times. CDR3 sequence: CAISEYVLQGTPQHF. In DNA, the CDR3 is TGTGCCATCAGTGAGTACGTTTTGCAGGGGACGCCCCAGCATTTT. This chain uses TRBV10-3 with TRBJ1-5; possible D gene TRBD1, 6 bases. V lost 1 base to trimming and J lost 9 bases, with 16 bases between them. This CDR3 is 15 amino acids long. Germline V CDR1 and CDR2: ENHRY, SYGVKD.

V gene TRBV20-1 combines with J gene TRBJ1-1; 12 nucleotides align to TRBD1. Trimming removed 3 bases from V and 0 bases from J; junction bases left unmatched: 2. This CDR3 region has 15 residues. In germline, CDR1 is DFQATT, CDR2 SNEGSKA (reference sequence). The CDR3 reads CSARGTGGLNTEAFF. The CDR3 nucleotides read TGCAGTGCTAGGGGGACAGGGGGCTTGAACACTGAAGCTTTCTTT.

The chain is built from TRBV6-5 and TRBJ2-1; 7 positions match TRBD2. The CDR3 contains 18 residues. The V gene end was trimmed by 0 bases and the J gene end by 10 bases; junction bases not matched to a gene: 18. Germline CDR1 reads MNHEY; CDR2 reads SVGAGI. CDR3 bases: TGTGCCAGCAGTTACTCGGGTGGCCCGGGGGGTCCGGCGGGGGAGCAGTTCTTC. Amino acids: CASSYSGGPGGPAGEQFF.

This clonotype appeared many times. The rearrangement uses TRBV12-3 or TRBV12-4 and TRBJ2-1, with 10 bases aligning to TRBD2. The CDR3 consists of 15 residues. V was pared by 6 bases and J by 3 bases, with 5 bases of the junction left unmatched. The CDR3 sequence is CASRPASGGYNEQFF. DNA of the CDR3: TGTGCCAGCAGGCCCGCTAGCGGGGGCTACAATGAGCAGTTCTTC.

There are a few counts of this clonotype. V and J are TRBV9 and TRBJ2-7, with unresolved D. The CDR3 loop spans 14 amino acids. Germline V CDR1 and CDR2: SGDLS, YYNGEE. V was shortened by 3 bases and J by 2 bases, with 12 bases between the two germline ends. The CDR3 spells CASSAAGSAYEQYF. CDR3 nucleotide sequence: TGTGCCAGCAGCGCGGCCGGGTCCGCCTACGAGCAGTACTTC.